This TCR beta chain was observed in a study of blood T cell repertoires in COVID-19. J lost 4 bases, V lost 6 bases, and 32 bases had no gene match. Germline lookup yields CDR1 ENHRY and CDR2 SYGVKD. This CDR3 comprises 23 residues. Method: immunoSEQ multiplex PCR; TCRdb's copy keeps in-frame clones and lacks some. The table has over 250,000 clones, about 91% seen once; the top ten hold 8% to 9%. The source material was PBMCs or T cells enriched from blood (not recorded which). This receptor was obtained from a woman aged 18-35 years who had recovered from COVID-19. This chain joins TRBV10-3 and TRBJ2-1; TRBD1 agrees at 8 bases. CDR3 in amino acids: CAIRRLPGQVSPLAPNMYNEQFF. The CDR3 bases are TGTGCCATCAGACGCCTCCCGGGACAGGTTTCCCCCTTAGCTCCCAACATGTACAATGAGCAGTTCTTC.